What follows describes a single T cell receptor beta chain. Its cognate antigen is unknown. The sample is drawn from a study of cytomegalovirus exposure and HLA in healthy donors. Whole-study findings and limits: Relative to equally common others, HLA-associated TCR beta chains showed greater clonal expansion in a later analysis. A later analysis reportedly found fewer N-insertions in an Asian-associated ancestry cluster than the approximately 670-donor mean. While the bulk of TCR sequences proved rare, some public TCRs turned up in many donors. Researchers catalogued around 150 TCR beta chains as cytomegalovirus-associated.

PCR primers comprised 60 Vbeta and 13 Jbeta primers. Assay: immunoSEQ multiplex PCR; the TCRdb copy retains only in-frame clones and omits some. In the table there are roughly 140,000 clones, 76% of which are singletons. The receptor comes from a middle-aged woman in good health and CMV-seronegative. What was sequenced was PBMCs.

The CDR3 DNA is TGTGCCAGCAGCCCGGAAAAGGTGGACAGGTGGCCCCTCCACTTT. Translating gives CASSPEKVDRWPLHF. The rearrangement uses TRBV5-4 and TRBJ1-6, with 7 bases matching TRBD1. V trimming: 4 bases; J trimming: 13 bases; junction bases outside the gene matches: 14. Germline CDR1 and CDR2: SGHNT and YYREEE (reference sequence). The CDR3 covers 15 residues. The full variable domain, in which reference TRBV5-4 and TRBJ1-6 provide the parts outside the CDR3, is ETGVTQSPTHLIKTRGQQVTLRCSSQSGHNTVSWYQQALGQGPQFIFQYYREEENGRGNFPPRFSGLQFPNYSSELNVNALELDDSALYLCASSPEKVDRWPLHFGNGTRLTVT.